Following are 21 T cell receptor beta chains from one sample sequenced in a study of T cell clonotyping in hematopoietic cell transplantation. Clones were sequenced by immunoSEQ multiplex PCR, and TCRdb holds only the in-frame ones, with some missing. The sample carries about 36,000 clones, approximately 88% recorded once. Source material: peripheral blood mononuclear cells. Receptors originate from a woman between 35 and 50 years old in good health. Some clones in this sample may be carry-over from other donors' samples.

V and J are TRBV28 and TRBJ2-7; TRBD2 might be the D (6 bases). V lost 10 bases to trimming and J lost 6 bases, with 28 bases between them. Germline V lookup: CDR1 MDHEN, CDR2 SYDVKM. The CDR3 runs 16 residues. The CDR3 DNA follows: TGTGCCACCCTCCGGGGGTCAACTCCCACATTACGCGAGCAGTACTTC. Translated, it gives CATLRGSTPTLREQYF.

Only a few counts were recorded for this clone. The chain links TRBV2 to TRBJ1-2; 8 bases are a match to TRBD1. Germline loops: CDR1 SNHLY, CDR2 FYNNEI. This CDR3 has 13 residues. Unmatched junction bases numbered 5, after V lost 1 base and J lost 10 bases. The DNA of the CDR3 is TGTGCCAGCAGTGAAGGACAGGGGCTTTACTACACCTTC. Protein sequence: CASSEGQGLYYTF.

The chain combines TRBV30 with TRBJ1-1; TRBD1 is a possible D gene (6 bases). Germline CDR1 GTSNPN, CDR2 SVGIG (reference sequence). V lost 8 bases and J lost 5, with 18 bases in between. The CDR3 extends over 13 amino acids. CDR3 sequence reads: CAGAETGWTEAFF. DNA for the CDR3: TGTGCCGGAGCGGAAACAGGGTGGACTGAAGCTTTCTTT.

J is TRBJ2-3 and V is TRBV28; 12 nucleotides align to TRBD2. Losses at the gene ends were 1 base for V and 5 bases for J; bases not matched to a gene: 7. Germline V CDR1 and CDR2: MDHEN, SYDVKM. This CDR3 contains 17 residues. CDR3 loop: CASSLLLAGGVEDTQYF. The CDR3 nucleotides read TGTGCCAGCAGTTTATTACTAGCGGGAGGAGTGGAAGATACGCAGTATTTT.

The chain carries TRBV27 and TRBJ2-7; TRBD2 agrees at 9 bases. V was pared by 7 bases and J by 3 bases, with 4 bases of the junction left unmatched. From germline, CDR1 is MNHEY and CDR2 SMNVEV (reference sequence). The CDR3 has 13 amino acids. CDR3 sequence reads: CASNKRGDYEQYF. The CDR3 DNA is TGTGCCAGCAATAAGCGGGGGGACTACGAGCAGTACTTC.

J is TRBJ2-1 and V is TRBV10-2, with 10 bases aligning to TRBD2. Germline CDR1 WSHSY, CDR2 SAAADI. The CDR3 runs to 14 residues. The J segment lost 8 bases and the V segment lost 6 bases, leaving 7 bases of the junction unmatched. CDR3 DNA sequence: TGCGCCAGCAGGCTAGCGGGAGTGAAGTATGAGCAGTTCTTC. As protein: CASRLAGVKYEQFF.

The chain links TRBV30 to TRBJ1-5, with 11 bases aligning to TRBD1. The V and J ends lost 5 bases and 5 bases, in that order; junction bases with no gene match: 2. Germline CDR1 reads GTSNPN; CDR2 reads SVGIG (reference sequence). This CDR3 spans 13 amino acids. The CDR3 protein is CAWGTGGDQPQHF. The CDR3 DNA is TGTGCCTGGGGGACAGGGGGGGATCAGCCCCAGCATTTT.

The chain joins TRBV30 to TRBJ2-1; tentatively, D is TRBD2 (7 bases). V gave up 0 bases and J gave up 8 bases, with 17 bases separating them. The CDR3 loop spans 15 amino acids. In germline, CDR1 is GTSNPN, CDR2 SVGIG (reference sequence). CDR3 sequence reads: CAWSVLDRGRDEQFF. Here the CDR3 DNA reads TGTGCCTGGAGTGTACTGGATAGGGGGAGGGATGAGCAGTTCTTC.

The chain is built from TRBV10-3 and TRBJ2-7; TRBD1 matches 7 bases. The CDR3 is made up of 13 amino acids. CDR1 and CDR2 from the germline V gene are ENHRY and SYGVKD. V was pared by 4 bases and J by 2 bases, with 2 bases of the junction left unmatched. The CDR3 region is CAISAGTAYEQYF. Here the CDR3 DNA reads TGTGCCATCAGTGCCGGGACAGCCTACGAGCAGTACTTC.

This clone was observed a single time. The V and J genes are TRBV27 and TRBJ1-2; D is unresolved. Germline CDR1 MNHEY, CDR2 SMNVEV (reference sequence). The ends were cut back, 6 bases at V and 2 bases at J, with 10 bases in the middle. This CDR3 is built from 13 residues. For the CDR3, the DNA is TGTGCCAGCAGGTCCGCCGACAACTATGGCTACACCTTC. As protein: CASRSADNYGYTF.

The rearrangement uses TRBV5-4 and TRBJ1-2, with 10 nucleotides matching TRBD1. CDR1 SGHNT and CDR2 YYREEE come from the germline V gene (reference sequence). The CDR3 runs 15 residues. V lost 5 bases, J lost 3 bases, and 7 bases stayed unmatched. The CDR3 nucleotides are TGTGCCAGCAGTTCCCCGACAGGGGGCGACTATGGCTACACCTTC. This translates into CASSSPTGGDYGYTF.

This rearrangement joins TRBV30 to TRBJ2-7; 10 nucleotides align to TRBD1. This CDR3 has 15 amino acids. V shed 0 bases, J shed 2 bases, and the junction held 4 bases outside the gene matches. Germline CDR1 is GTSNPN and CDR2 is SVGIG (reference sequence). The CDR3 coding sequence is TGTGCCTGGAGTGTATATGGGACAGGGGCCTACGAGCAGTACTTC. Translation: CAWSVYGTGAYEQYF.

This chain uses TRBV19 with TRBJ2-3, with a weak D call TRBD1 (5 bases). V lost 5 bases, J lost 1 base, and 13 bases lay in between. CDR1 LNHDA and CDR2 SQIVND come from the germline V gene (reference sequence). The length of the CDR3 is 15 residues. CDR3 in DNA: TGTGCCAGTAGTTTAACAGGAATGGGCACAGATACGCAGTATTTT. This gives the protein CASSLTGMGTDTQYF.

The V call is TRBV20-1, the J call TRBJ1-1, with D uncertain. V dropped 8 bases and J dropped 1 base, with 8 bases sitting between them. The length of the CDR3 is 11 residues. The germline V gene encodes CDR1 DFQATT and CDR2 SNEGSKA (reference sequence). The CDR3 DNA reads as TGCAGTTCACGGGAGAACACTGAAGCTTTCTTT. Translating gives CSSRENTEAFF.

This chain's CDR3 is CASSEVGWVTGELFF. The DNA of the CDR3 is TGTGCCAGCAGTGAAGTAGGCTGGGTGACCGGGGAGCTGTTTTTT. The chain has TRBV6-1 and TRBJ2-2; no reliable D call. The CDR3 covers 15 residues. The V gene lost 1 base and the J gene lost 5 bases, with 11 bases spanning the gap. Germline V lookup: CDR1 MNHNS, CDR2 SASEGT.

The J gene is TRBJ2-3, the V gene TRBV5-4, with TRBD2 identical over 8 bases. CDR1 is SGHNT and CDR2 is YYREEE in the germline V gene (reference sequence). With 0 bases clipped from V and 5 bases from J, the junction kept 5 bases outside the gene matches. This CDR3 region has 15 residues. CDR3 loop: CASSLAQLAVDTQYF. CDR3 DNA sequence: TGTGCCAGCAGCTTGGCCCAACTAGCGGTAGATACGCAGTATTTT.

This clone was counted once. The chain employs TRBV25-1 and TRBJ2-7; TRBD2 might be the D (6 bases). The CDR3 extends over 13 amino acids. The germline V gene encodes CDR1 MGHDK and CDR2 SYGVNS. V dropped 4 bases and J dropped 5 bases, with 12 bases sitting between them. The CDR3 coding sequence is TGTGCCAGCAGTGTGGGAGGAAGGAACGAGCAGTACTTC. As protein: CASSVGGRNEQYF.

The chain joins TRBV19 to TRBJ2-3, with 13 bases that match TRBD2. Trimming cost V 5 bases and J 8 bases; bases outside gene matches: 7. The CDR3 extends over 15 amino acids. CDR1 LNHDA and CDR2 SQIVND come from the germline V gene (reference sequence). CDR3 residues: CASSRGLAGAGTQYF. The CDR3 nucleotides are TGTGCCAGTAGTCGCGGACTAGCGGGAGCTGGTACGCAGTATTTT.

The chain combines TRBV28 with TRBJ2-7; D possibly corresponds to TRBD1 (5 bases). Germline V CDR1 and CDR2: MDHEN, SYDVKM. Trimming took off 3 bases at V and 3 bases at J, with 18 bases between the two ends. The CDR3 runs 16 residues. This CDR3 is CASSFETWPQGYEQYF. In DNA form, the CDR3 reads TGTGCCAGCAGTTTTGAGACGTGGCCCCAGGGCTACGAGCAGTACTTC.

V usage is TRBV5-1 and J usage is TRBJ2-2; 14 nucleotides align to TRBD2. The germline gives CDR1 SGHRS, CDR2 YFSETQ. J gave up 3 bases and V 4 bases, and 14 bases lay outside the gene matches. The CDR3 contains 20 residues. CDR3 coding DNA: TGCGCCAGCAGCGATAGGGGACTAGCGGGGGAGCTATCAGACACCGGGGAGCTGTTTTTT. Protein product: CASSDRGLAGELSDTGELFF.

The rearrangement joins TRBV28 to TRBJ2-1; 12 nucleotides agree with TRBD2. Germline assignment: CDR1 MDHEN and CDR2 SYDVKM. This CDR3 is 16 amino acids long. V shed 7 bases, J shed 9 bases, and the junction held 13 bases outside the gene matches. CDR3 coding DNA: TGTGCCAGCAAGACCCCAGCTAGCGGGAGGGCCAGTGAGCAGTTCTTC. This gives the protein CASKTPASGRASEQFF. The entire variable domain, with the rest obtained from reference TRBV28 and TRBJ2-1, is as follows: DVKVTQSSRYLVKRTGEKVFLECVQDMDHENMFWYRQDPGLGLRLIYFSYDVKMKEKGDIPEGYSVSREKKERFSLILESASTNQTSMYLCASKTPASGRASEQFFGPGTRLTVL.